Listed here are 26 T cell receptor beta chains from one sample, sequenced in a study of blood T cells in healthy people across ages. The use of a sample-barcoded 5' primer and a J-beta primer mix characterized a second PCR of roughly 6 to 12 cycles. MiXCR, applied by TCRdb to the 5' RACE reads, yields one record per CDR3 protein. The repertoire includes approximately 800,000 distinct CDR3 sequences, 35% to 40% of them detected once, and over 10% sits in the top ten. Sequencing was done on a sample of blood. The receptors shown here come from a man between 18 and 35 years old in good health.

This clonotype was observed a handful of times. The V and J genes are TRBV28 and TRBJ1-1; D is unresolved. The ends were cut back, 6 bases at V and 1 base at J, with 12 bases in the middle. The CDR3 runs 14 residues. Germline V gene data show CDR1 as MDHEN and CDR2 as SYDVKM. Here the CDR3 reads CASRGGGRNTEAFF. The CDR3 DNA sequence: TGTGCCAGCAGGGGAGGAGGCAGGAACACTGAAGCTTTCTTT.

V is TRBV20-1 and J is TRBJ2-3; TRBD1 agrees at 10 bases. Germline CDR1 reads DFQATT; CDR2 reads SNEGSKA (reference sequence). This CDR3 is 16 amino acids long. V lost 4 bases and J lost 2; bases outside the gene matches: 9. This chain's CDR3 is CSATFRDRGPTDTQYF. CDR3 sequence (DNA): TGCAGTGCTACCTTCCGGGACAGGGGACCCACAGATACGCAGTATTTT.

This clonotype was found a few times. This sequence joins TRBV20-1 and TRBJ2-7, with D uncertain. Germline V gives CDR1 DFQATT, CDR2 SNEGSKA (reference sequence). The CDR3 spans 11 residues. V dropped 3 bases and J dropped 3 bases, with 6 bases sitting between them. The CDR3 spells CSASNSYEQYF. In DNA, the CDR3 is TGCAGTGCTAGTAACAGCTACGAGCAGTACTTC.

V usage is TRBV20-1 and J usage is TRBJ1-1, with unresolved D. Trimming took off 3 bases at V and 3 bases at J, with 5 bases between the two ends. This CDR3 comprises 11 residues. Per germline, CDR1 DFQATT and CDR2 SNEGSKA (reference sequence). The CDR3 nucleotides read TGCAGTGCTAGTTCTCACACTGAAGCTTTCTTT. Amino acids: CSASSHTEAFF.

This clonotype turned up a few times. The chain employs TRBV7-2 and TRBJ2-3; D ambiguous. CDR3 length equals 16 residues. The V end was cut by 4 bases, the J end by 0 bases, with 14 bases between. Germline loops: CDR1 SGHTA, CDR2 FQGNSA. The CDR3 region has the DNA TGTGCCAGCAGCTCCCCCTTGCCTATAAGCACAGATACGCAGTATTTT. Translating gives CASSSPLPISTDTQYF.

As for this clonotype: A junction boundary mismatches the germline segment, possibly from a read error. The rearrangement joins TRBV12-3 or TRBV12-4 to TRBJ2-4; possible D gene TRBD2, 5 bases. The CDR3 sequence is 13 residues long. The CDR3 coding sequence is TGTGCCGGCAGTTTAGGCCCGGGGAACATTCAGTACTTC. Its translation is CAGSLGPGNIQYF.

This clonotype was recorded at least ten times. In nucleotides, the CDR3 is TGTGCCAGCAGTTTAGGCGGGGTGGGAGATACGCAGTATTTT. Encoded protein: CASSLGGVGDTQYF. V usage is TRBV12-3 or TRBV12-4 and J usage is TRBJ2-3; TRBD2 is a possible D gene (6 bases). V was pared by 1 base and J by 5 bases, with 10 bases between. The CDR3 totals 14 residues.

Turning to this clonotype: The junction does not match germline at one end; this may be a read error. The CDR3 reads CASSLVWDTTNKKLFF. The DNA of the CDR3 is TGTGCCAGCAGCTTAGTTTGGGACACAACTAATAAAAAACTGTTTTTT. The chain has TRBV7-2 and TRBJ1-4; possibly TRBD1 for D (6 bases). Germline V lookup: CDR1 SGHTA, CDR2 FQGNSA. The CDR3 has 16 amino acids.

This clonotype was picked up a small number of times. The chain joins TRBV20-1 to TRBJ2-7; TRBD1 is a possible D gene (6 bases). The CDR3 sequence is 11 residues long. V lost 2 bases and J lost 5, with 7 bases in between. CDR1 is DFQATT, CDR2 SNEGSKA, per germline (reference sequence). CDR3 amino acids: CSARQGNEQYF. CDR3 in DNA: TGCAGTGCTAGACAGGGGAACGAGCAGTACTTC.

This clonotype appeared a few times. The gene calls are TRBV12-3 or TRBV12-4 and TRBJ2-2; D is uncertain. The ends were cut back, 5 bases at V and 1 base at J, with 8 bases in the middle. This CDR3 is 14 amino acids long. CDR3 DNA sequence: TGTGCCAGCAGTGGGGAATTGAACACCGGGGAGCTGTTTTTT. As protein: CASSGELNTGELFF.

CDR3 sequence (DNA): TGTGCCATCAGTCCGACAGGGTCGGGTATAGGTCAGCCCCAGCATTTT. Amino acid sequence: CAISPTGSGIGQPQHF. The chain joins TRBV10-3 to TRBJ1-5; 7 bases agree with TRBD1. V dropped 5 bases and J dropped 6; count of bases not matched to a gene: 13. This CDR3 spans 16 amino acids. CDR1 and CDR2 from the germline V gene are ENHRY and SYGVKD.

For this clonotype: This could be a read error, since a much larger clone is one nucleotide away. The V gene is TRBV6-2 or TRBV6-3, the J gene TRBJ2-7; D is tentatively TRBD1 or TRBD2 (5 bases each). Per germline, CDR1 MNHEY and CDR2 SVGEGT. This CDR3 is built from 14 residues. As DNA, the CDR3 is TGTGCCAACAGTTACATTCAGGGACCCTACGAGCAGTACTTC. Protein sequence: CANSYIQGPYEQYF.

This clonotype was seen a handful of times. The DNA for the CDR3 is TGTGCCAGCAGCGTTGGACAGGGACACAATGAAAAACTGTTTTTT. Amino acid sequence: CASSVGQGHNEKLFF. The chain is built from TRBV9 and TRBJ1-4, with TRBD1 matching 8 bases. The germline V gene encodes CDR1 SGDLS and CDR2 YYNGEE. The CDR3 consists of 15 residues. V trimming: 2 bases; J trimming: 5 bases; junction bases outside the gene matches: 5.

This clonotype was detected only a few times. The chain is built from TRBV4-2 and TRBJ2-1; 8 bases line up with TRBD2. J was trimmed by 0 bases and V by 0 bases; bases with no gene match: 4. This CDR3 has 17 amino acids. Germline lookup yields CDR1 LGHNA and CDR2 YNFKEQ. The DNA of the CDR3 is TGTGCCAGCAGCCAAGATTGGCGGGGGGTCTCCTACAATGAGCAGTTCTTC. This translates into CASSQDWRGVSYNEQFF.

The CDR3 coding sequence is TGTGCCAGCAGTGGCTGGAAAGAGGGACGGTCCTACAATGAGCAGTTCTTC. It codes for CASSGWKEGRSYNEQFF. The chain uses TRBV6-1 and TRBJ2-1, with D perhaps assigned TRBD1 or TRBD2 (5 bases each). Trimming removed 4 bases at V and 1 base at J, with 17 bases between. The CDR3 runs 17 residues. Germline values: CDR1 MNHNS, CDR2 SASEGT.

The CDR3 protein is CASSSEGSYTDTQYF. In DNA, the CDR3 is TGCGCCAGCAGCTCGGAAGGCAGCTACACAGATACGCAGTATTTT. The V call is TRBV5-1, the J call TRBJ2-3; D remains unclear. Germline assignment: CDR1 SGHRS and CDR2 YFSETQ. This CDR3 has 15 amino acids. Trimming cost V 3 bases and J 2 bases, with 13 bases left between them.

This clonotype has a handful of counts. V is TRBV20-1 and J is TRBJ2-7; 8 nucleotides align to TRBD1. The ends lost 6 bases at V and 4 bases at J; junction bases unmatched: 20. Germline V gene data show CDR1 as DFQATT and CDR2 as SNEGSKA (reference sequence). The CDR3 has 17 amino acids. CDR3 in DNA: TGCAGTGCCAGTATGGGGCCGCGGACAGGGAGTGGGTACGAGCAGTACTTC. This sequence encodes CSASMGPRTGSGYEQYF.

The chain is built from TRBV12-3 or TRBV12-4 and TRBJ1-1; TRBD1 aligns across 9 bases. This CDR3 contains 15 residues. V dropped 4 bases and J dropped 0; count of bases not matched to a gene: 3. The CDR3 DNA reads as TGTGCCAGCAGTTACAGGGGGCGACTGAACACTGAAGCTTTCTTT. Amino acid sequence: CASSYRGRLNTEAFF.

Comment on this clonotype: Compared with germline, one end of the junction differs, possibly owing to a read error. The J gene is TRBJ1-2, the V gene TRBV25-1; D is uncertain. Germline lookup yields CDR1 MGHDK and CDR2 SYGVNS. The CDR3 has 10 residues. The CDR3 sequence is CASSGTGYNF. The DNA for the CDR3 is TGTGCCAGCAGTGGTACGGGCTACAACTTC.

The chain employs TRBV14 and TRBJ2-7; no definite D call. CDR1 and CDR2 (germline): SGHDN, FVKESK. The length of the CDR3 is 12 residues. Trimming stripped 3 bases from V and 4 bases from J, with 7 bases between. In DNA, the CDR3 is TGTGCCAGCAGCCAGGGGTGGTACGAGCAGTACTTC. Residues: CASSQGWYEQYF.

The CDR3 sequence: CASSLGLINNEQYF. The CDR3 nucleotides are TGTGCCAGCAGCTTGGGCCTTATAAACAATGAGCAGTACTTC. The chain is built from TRBV5-5 and TRBJ2-7; D call uncertain. CDR1 is SGHKS, CDR2 YYEKEE, per germline (reference sequence). This CDR3 has 14 residues. V was cut by 0 bases and J by 7 bases, with 14 bases left in between. The variable domain in full, with the rest retrieved from reference TRBV5-5 and TRBJ2-7, is DAGVTQSPTHLIKTRGQQVTLRCSPISGHKSVSWYQQVLGQGPQFIFQYYEKEERGRGNFPDRFSARQFPNYSSELNVNALLLGDSALYLCASSLGLINNEQYFGPGTRLTVT.

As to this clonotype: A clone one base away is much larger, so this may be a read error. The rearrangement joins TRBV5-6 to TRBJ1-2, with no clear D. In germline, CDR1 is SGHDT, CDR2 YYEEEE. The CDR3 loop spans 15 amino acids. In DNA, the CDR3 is TGTGCCAGCAGCCCCGGGAGGCCAACTAACTGTGGCTACACCTTC. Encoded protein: CASSPGRPTNCGYTF.

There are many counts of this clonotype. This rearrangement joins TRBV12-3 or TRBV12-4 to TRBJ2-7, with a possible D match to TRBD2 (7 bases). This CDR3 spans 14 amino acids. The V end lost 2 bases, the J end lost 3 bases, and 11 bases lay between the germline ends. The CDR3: CASSLIGGRYEQYF. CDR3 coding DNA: TGTGCCAGCAGTTTAATCGGGGGGCGCTACGAGCAGTACTTC.

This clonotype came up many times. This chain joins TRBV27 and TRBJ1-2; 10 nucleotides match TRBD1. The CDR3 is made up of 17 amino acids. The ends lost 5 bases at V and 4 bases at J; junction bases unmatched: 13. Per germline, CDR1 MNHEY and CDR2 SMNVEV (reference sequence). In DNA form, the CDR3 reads TGTGCCAGCAGTGGGACGGCCCGACAGGGGGCGACCTATGGCTACACCTTC. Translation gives CASSGTARQGATYGYTF.

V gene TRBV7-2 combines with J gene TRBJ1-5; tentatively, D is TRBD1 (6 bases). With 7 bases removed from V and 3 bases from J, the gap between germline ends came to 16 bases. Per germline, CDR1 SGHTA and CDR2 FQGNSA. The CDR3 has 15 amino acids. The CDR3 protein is CASKSGGGYNQPQHF. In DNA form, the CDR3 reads TGTGCCAGCAAATCTGGAGGGGGGTACAATCAGCCCCAGCATTTT.

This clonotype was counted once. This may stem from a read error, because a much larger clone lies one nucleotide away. CDR3 DNA: TGTGCCATCAGTGAGGGCCGATACTCCTACAATGAGCAGTACTTC. This encodes CAISEGRYSYNEQYF. This sequence joins TRBV10-3 and TRBJ2-1; no firm D call. The DNA matches TRBJ2-7 better at its end, which makes the J call doubtful. Germline values: CDR1 ENHRY, CDR2 SYGVKD. The CDR3 has 15 amino acids.